This TCR beta chain was recovered during a study of regulatory T cells in long-lasting Graves disease. About the study: Treatment with antithyroid drugs for over 5 years, together with positive TSH receptor antibodies, meant persistent Graves' disease. Study-level results: Persistent disease exhibited a predilection for TRBV28, TRBJ1-2 and TRBJ2-5.

V gave up 6 bases and J gave up 0 bases, with 9 bases separating them. There are 13 residues in the CDR3. Arm-PCR of CDR3 regions and iRepertoire HTBI primers were used to build TCR beta libraries. TCRdb reprocessed the multiplex PCR reads with MiXCR, giving one entry per CDR3 protein. The table records about 660,000 distinct CDR3 sequences, about 32% of them present only once. Worth noting for this clonotype: Its antigen is not identified.

Time point indicated: persistent/refractory GD, antithyroid drugs over 5 years with positive TRAb. The authors made the TCR library using RNA they extracted from PBMCs. Here the sequenced sample was peripheral blood mononuclear cells (PBMCs), taken when the disease was refractory, from a patient treated with antithyroid drugs. The gene calls are TRBV12-3 or TRBV12-4 and TRBJ2-7; D is ambiguous. The sequence was obtained from a female donor with Graves disease. This CDR3 reads CASRISSSYEQYF. The CDR3 nucleotides read TGTGCCAGCAGGATATCAAGCTCCTACGAGCAGTACTTC.